A selection of T cell receptor beta chains follows, all from one sample in a study of identical twins. TCRdb processed the 5' RACE reads anew with MiXCR; each CDR3 protein has one entry. In the table there are under 900,000 distinct CDR3 sequences, 9% to 15% of which are singletons. The sample also formed part of further work on yellow fever vaccine responses in identical twins.

Input material: PBMCs. The source of these receptors is a young woman in good health. Each CDR3 is given with its conserved first and last residue. Fields, in order: J gene, D gene, V gene, clone size, CDR3 protein, CDR3 DNA. The D gene is left open where the match is weak. A row's size may be missing; if present it is once, few, many or a size class.

TRBJ1-1,TRBD1,TRBV6-1,few,CASSDRAANTEAFF,TGTGCCAGCAGCGACAGGGCCGCGAACACTGAAGCTTTCTTT
TRBJ1-4,TRBD1,TRBV5-1,many,CASSWTGVNEKLFF,TGCGCCAGCAGCTGGACAGGGGTCAATGAAAAACTGTTTTTT
TRBJ1-3,-,TRBV12-3/TRBV12-4,few,CASSSHDGNTIYF,TGTGCCAGCAGTTCACATGACGGAAACACCATATATTTT
TRBJ1-5,-,TRBV7-2,few,CASSLLGYNQPQHF,TGTGCCAGCAGCTTACTCGGATACAATCAGCCCCAGCATTTT
TRBJ2-7,TRBD2,TRBV28,-,CASSFLRERGEQYF,TGTGCCAGCAGTTTCTTGCGGGAGCGGGGCGAGCAGTACTTC
TRBJ2-5,-,TRBV4-1,-,CASSQPTTDIQETQYF,TGCGCCAGCAGCCAACCAACGACCGATATTCAAGAGACCCAGTACTTC
TRBJ2-1,-,TRBV2,few,CASIGWSGGSSYNEQFF,TGTGCCAGCATCGGGTGGTCGGGGGGCAGCTCCTACAATGAGCAGTTCTTC
TRBJ1-6,TRBD1,TRBV7-9,many,CASSPRQGRNSPLHF,TGTGCCAGCAGCCCGCGACAGGGAAGGAATTCACCCCTCCACTTT
TRBJ2-2,-,TRBV6-1,-,CASSAPGTGELFF,TGTGCCAGCAGTGCCCCCGGCACCGGGGAGCTGTTTTTT
TRBJ2-2,-,TRBV3-1,-,CASKLGLTGELFF,TGTGCCAGCAAGCTAGGGCTCACCGGGGAGCTGTTTTTT
TRBJ2-5,TRBD1,TRBV12-3/TRBV12-4,-,CASSVTRTGVVETQYF,TGTGCCAGCAGCGTGACTCGGACAGGGGTGGTGGAGACCCAGTACTTC
TRBJ1-4,-,TRBV11-2,few,CASSLRGAGEKLFF,TGTGCCAGCAGCTTGCGGGGGGCGGGGGAAAAACTGTTTTTT
TRBJ2-3,TRBD2,TRBV27,-,CASSLRGTSGRAGTDTQYF,TGTGCCAGCAGTTTAAGAGGTACTAGCGGGAGGGCCGGCACAGATACGCAGTATTTT
TRBJ2-1,-,TRBV3-1,few,CASSLVGARGNEQFF,TGTGCCAGCAGCCTGGTGGGAGCCCGGGGGAATGAGCAGTTCTTC
TRBJ2-2,-,TRBV11-2,-,CASSLWTPNTGELFF,TGTGCCAGCAGCTTATGGACTCCCAACACCGGGGAGCTGTTTTTT
TRBJ1-1,TRBD1,TRBV4-2,-,CASSPRFGTGNTEAFF,TGTGCCAGCAGCCCCCGGTTCGGGACAGGGAACACTGAAGCTTTCTTT
TRBJ2-7,TRBD1,TRBV5-1,many,CASSNTYQGAGYEQYF,TGCGCCAGCAGTAATACATACCAGGGGGCAGGCTACGAGCAGTACTTC
TRBJ1-6,-,TRBV6-1,-,CASGGTYISPLHF,TGTGCCAGCGGGGGTACCTATATTTCACCCCTCCACTTT
TRBJ1-1,-,TRBV2,-,CAILLGGSEAFF,TGTGCCATCCTACTAGGGGGGAGTGAAGCTTTCTTT
TRBJ2-5,TRBD2,TRBV3-1,-,CASSQFSGMGETQYF,TGTGCCAGCAGCCAGTTTAGCGGGATGGGGGAGACCCAGTACTTC
TRBJ1-2,-,TRBV6-2/TRBV6-3,-,CASSISGIYGYTF,TGTGCCAGCAGCATATCAGGGATCTATGGCTACACCTTC
TRBJ1-1,-,TRBV7-9,many,CASSLALRTEAFF,TGTGCCAGCAGCTTAGCGTTGAGGACTGAAGCTTTCTTT
TRBJ2-3,-,TRBV7-9,few,CASSLVSGTTQYF,TGTGCCAGCAGCTTAGTTTCCGGTACGACGCAGTATTTT
TRBJ2-1,TRBD2,TRBV24-1,-,CATSDWGTSGNEQFF,TGTGCCACCAGTGATTGGGGGACTAGTGGAAATGAGCAGTTCTTC
TRBJ2-2,TRBD2,TRBV6-5,few,CASSYSWTSGLATGELFF,TGTGCCAGCAGTTACTCTTGGACTAGCGGACTGGCCACCGGGGAGCTGTTTTTT
TRBJ1-6,-,TRBV20-1,few,CSAAPPIRGNSPLHF,TGCAGTGCTGCGCCCCCGATCAGGGGTAATTCACCCCTCCACTTT
TRBJ2-3,-,TRBV5-1,few,CASSESRPPPDTQYF,TGCGCCAGCAGCGAGAGCCGCCCCCCCCCAGATACGCAGTATTTT
TRBJ2-2,TRBD1,TRBV11-1,few,CASSLGSHRGANTGELFF,TGTGCCAGCAGCTTAGGATCACACAGGGGAGCGAACACCGGGGAGCTGTTTTTT
TRBJ1-2,-,TRBV29-1,few,CSVQTGTYGYTF,TGCAGCGTCCAGACAGGAACCTATGGCTACACCTTC
TRBJ1-6,-,TRBV4-1,few,CASSQVTGPPNSPLHF,TGCGCCAGCAGCCAAGTAACGGGACCACCTAATTCACCCCTCCACTTT
TRBJ1-1,-,TRBV4-2,-,CASSQLLSNTEAFF,TGTGCCAGCAGCCAATTACTCAGTAACACTGAAGCTTTCTTT
TRBJ2-3,-,TRBV12-3/TRBV12-4,few,CASSGGTDTDTQYF,TGTGCCAGCAGCGGTGGGACCGACACAGATACGCAGTATTTT
TRBJ2-3,-,TRBV7-9,many,CAVKMATDTQYF,TGTGCCGTGAAGATGGCGACAGATACGCAGTATTTT
TRBJ2-7,-,TRBV10-3,many,CAISDPTRTNKKLYEQYF,TGTGCCATCAGTGACCCGACTAGGACCAACAAAAAACTCTACGAGCAGTACTTC
TRBJ1-2,-,TRBV11-2,-,CASSHPRMEANYGYTF,TGTGCCAGCAGCCACCCGCGGATGGAGGCTAACTATGGCTACACCTTC
TRBJ1-5,-,TRBV20-1,few,CSASSQQGNGYAQHF,TGCAGTGCTAGCTCTCAACAGGGTAACGGGTATGCCCAGCATTTT
TRBJ1-2,-,TRBV20-1,-,CSADVRGRPRDGYTF,TGCAGTGCCGACGTCAGGGGCCGACCAAGAGATGGCTACACCTTC
TRBJ2-3,-,TRBV28,many,CASSFYGGGLSTDTQYF,TGTGCCAGCAGTTTCTACGGCGGGGGCCTAAGCACAGATACGCAGTATTTT
TRBJ2-7,TRBD2,TRBV7-8,many,CASSLPGHMGTSGYEQYF,TGTGCCAGCAGCCTACCGGGACACATGGGGACTAGCGGATACGAGCAGTACTTC
TRBJ1-1,-,TRBV14,-,CASSQRLGMNTEAFF,TGTGCCAGCAGCCAAAGGCTTGGGATGAACACTGAAGCTTTCTTT
TRBJ2-3,TRBD2,TRBV7-2,few,CASSLRGGRRLIDTQYF,TGTGCCAGCAGCCTCCGGGGGGGGCGGAGGTTGATCGATACGCAGTATTTT
TRBJ2-3,TRBD2,TRBV6-4,few,CASSPQASGSSTDTQYF,TGTGCCAGCAGTCCCCAGGCTAGCGGTTCAAGCACAGATACGCAGTATTTT
TRBJ2-3,TRBD1,TRBV12-3/TRBV12-4,many,CASSTDRGGVDTQYF,TGTGCCAGCAGTACCGACAGGGGAGGTGTGGATACGCAGTATTTT
TRBJ2-1,TRBD2,TRBV10-3,few,CAISESTSGGRGEQFF,TGTGCCATCAGTGAGTCGACTAGCGGAGGCCGGGGTGAGCAGTTCTTC
TRBJ2-1,TRBD2,TRBV18,few,CASSNLGRGEQFF,TGTGCCAGCTCCAACCTTGGGAGGGGTGAGCAGTTCTTC
TRBJ1-2,-,TRBV10-3,-,CAISESGQSYGYTF,TGTGCCATCAGTGAGTCTGGACAGTCGTATGGCTACACCTTC